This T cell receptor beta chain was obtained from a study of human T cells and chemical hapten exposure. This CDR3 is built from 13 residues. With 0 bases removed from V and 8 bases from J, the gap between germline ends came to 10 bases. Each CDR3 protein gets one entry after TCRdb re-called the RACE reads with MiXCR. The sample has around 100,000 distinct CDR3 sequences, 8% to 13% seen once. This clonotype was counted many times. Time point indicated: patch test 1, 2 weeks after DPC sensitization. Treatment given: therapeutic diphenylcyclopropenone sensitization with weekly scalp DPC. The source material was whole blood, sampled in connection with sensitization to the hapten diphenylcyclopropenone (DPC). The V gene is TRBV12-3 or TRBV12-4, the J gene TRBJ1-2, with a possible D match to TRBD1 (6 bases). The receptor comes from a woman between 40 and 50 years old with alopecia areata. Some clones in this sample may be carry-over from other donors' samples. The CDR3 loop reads CASSLAQGGGYTF. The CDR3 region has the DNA TGTGCCAGCAGTTTAGCGCAAGGGGGAGGCTACACCTTC.